The source of this TCR beta chain is a study of blood T cell repertoires in COVID-19. TCRdb's copy holds only in-frame clones and misses some; the assay was immunoSEQ multiplex PCR. Among approximately 230,000 clones listed, approximately 80% were seen once. Germline assignment: CDR1 SGHNT and CDR2 YENEEA. The CDR3 is 13 amino acids. The V and J ends lost 5 bases and 3 bases, in that order; junction bases with no gene match: 3. Source material: PBMCs or T cells enriched from blood (not recorded which). The chain has TRBV11-3 and TRBJ2-5, with 7 nucleotides matching TRBD1. The TCR sequence derives from a man between 40 and 49 years old who had recovered from COVID-19. The CDR3 bases are TGTGCCAGCAGCCTAGGGACAGAAGAGACCCAGTACTTC. Amino acid sequence: CASSLGTEETQYF.